This T cell receptor beta chain was sequenced in a study of OX40 agonist ivuxolimab in advanced cancers. Study-wide background: An agonistic anti-OX40 (CD134) antibody, ivuxolimab, was used to treat the patients.

Blood samples were obtained at baseline, cycle 4 day 1, and cycle 7 day 1. Generated by immunoSEQ multiplex PCR, the TCRdb table keeps only in-frame clones and is missing some. This table holds 77,000 or so clones, more than 80% found once. After removal of 4 bases from V and 1 base from J, the junction contained 2 bases not matched to a gene. Per germline, CDR1 MDHEN and CDR2 SYDVKM. The CDR3 extends over 16 amino acids. Sequences were derived from CD4+ or CD8+ T cells sorted from blood, sampled in a trial of the OX40 agonist ivuxolimab. The chain employs TRBV28 and TRBJ2-3, with TRBD2 identical over 13 bases. The source is an adult with an advanced solid tumor such as melanoma, head and neck, liver or kidney cancer. CDR3 sequence: CASSSGTSGGTDTQYF. DNA for the CDR3: TGTGCCAGCAGTTCCGGGACTAGCGGGGGCACAGATACGCAGTATTTT.